The 32 T cell receptor beta chains presented below share a single source sample, sequenced in a study of beta chain features in type 1 diabetes. Study outcomes and limitations: TCRB CDR3s from Type 1 diabetes patients were moderately but significantly shorter in all four CD4+ subsets.

No antigen has been identified for these receptors. Of the isolated RNA, all was reverse transcribed, and so the sequenced material was expressed TCRB transcripts. This table comes from immunoSEQ multiplex PCR, and its TCRdb copy is limited to in-frame clones, with some not included. The repertoire has 55,000 to 80,000 clones, more than 45% of them found once; the top ten carry around 0.7%. Sample: central memory CD4+ T cells from blood. The receptors were gathered from a young man with type 1 diabetes.

The chain recombines TRBV6-6 with TRBJ2-3; 7 bases are shared with TRBD2. Per germline, CDR1 MNHNY and CDR2 SVGAGI (reference sequence). Losses at the gene ends were 6 bases for V and 3 bases for J; bases not matched to a gene: 9. This CDR3 is built from 15 residues. The CDR3 protein is CASRGRGVGTDTQYF. As DNA, the CDR3 is TGTGCCAGCAGGGGCCGGGGGGTCGGTACAGATACGCAGTATTTT.

This chain uses TRBV5-1 with TRBJ2-5, with a weak D call TRBD1 (6 bases). The DNA matches TRBJ2-7 better at its end, which makes the J call doubtful. CDR1 SGHRS and CDR2 YFSETQ come from the germline V gene. The CDR3 sequence is 15 residues long. The CDR3 DNA follows: TGCGCCAGCAGCCCCCAGCGGCAGGGGCAGCACGAGCAGTACTTC. Its protein product is CASSPQRQGQHEQYF.

This sequence joins TRBV7-8 and TRBJ2-5, with 10 bases matching TRBD2. This CDR3 has 16 residues. Germline assignment: CDR1 SGHVS and CDR2 FQNEAQ. V lost 1 base to trimming and J lost 5 bases; unmatched junction nucleotides: 7. CDR3 in DNA: TGTGCCAGCAGCTTAGATAGCGGGGGGCGTGGGGAGACCCAGTACTTC. Encoded protein: CASSLDSGGRGETQYF.

The rearrangement links TRBV11-3 to TRBJ2-3; 14 nucleotides line up with TRBD2. Per germline, CDR1 SGHNT and CDR2 YENEEA. J was trimmed by 1 base and V by 4 bases; bases with no gene match: 1. There are 16 residues in the CDR3. CDR3: CASSSGLAGGTDTQYF. The DNA of the CDR3 is TGTGCCAGCAGCTCGGGACTAGCGGGAGGCACAGATACGCAGTATTTT.

This clone was seen a handful of times. The rearrangement uses TRBV7-2 and TRBJ2-1; 7 nucleotides agree with TRBD1. There are 15 residues in the CDR3. V lost 1 base, J lost 8 bases, and 8 bases stayed unmatched. CDR1 is SGHTA and CDR2 is FQGNSA in the germline V gene. CDR3 sequence: CASSLGGQPQYEQFF. The CDR3 region has the DNA TGTGCCAGCAGCTTAGGGGGACAGCCACAATATGAGCAGTTCTTC.

The chain has TRBV9 and TRBJ2-7; possibly TRBD1 for D (6 bases). V was cut by 0 bases and J by 3 bases, with 7 bases left in between. The CDR3 totals 13 residues. CDR1 and CDR2 from the germline V gene are SGDLS and YYNGEE. CDR3 amino acids: CASSVAQGYEQYF. For the CDR3, the DNA is TGTGCCAGCAGCGTAGCACAGGGCTACGAGCAGTACTTC.

The chain combines TRBV11-2 with TRBJ1-2; 7 bases fit TRBD1. J gave up 7 bases and V 2 bases, and 7 bases lay outside the gene matches. This CDR3 spans 14 amino acids. The V gene's germline CDR1 is SGHAT and CDR2 FQNNGV. The CDR3 sequence is CASSLRQGSAGYTF. The CDR3 DNA follows: TGTGCCAGCAGCTTAAGACAGGGAAGTGCTGGCTACACCTTC.

The chain carries TRBV5-1 and TRBJ2-7, with 7 bases lining up with TRBD2. The CDR3 runs to 14 residues. The germline V gene encodes CDR1 SGHRS and CDR2 YFSETQ. Unmatched junction bases numbered 6, after V lost 0 bases and J lost 6 bases. CDR3 sequence (DNA): TGCGCCAGCAGCTTGGGGCGGGAGTGGGGCGAGCAGTACTTC. Translated: CASSLGREWGEQYF.

The rearrangement joins TRBV19 to TRBJ2-7; 7 nucleotides agree with TRBD2. Looked up from germline, CDR1 is LNHDA and CDR2 is SQIVND (reference sequence). The J segment lost 1 base and the V segment lost 1 base, leaving 7 bases of the junction unmatched. This CDR3 comprises 16 residues. CDR3 sequence (DNA): TGTGCCAGTAGTATAGGGGAGGGAGGGGCTTCCTACGAGCAGTACTTC. The encoded protein is CASSIGEGGASYEQYF.

The V and J genes are TRBV6-5 and TRBJ2-5; possible D gene TRBD1, 6 bases. The J call is in doubt because the DNA end fits TRBJ2-7 better. Germline CDR1 and CDR2: MNHEY and SVGAGI. The CDR3 consists of 15 residues. CDR3 in DNA: TGTGCCAGCAGTTCCCACAGGGCCGGCTCCTACGAGCAGTACTTC. Residues: CASSSHRAGSYEQYF.

V gene TRBV7-9 combines with J gene TRBJ1-1; 7 bases agree with TRBD1. CDR1 is SEHNR and CDR2 is FQNEAQ in the germline V gene (reference sequence). Trimming took 5 bases from V and 6 from J; bases not matched to a gene: 6. The CDR3 has 13 amino acids. Written as DNA, the CDR3 is TGTGCCAGCAGCAGAGACAGGGTTCCTGAAGCTTTCTTT. Translated, it gives CASSRDRVPEAFF.

The rearrangement uses TRBV7-2 and TRBJ2-1; the match to TRBD2 covers 7 bases. After removal of 1 base from V and 5 bases from J, the junction contained 11 bases not matched to a gene. The CDR3 has 17 amino acids. Germline assignment: CDR1 SGHTA and CDR2 FQGNSA. The CDR3 reads CASSLVSGGSFHNEQFF. CDR3 sequence (DNA): TGTGCCAGCAGCTTAGTGTCCGGCGGGAGTTTCCACAATGAGCAGTTCTTC.

The gene calls are TRBV9 and TRBJ2-7; D gene ambiguous. This CDR3 region has 14 residues. Germline V lookup: CDR1 SGDLS, CDR2 YYNGEE. The V end lost 4 bases, the J end lost 2 bases, and 13 bases lay between the germline ends. The CDR3 DNA is TGTGCCAGCAGCTTAGACCCCCTAACCTACGAGCAGTACTTC. Protein product: CASSLDPLTYEQYF.

This chain joins TRBV5-6 and TRBJ2-3; TRBD1 aligns across 7 bases. With V trimmed by 3 bases and J by 2 bases, 18 bases remained unmatched. Germline V CDR1 and CDR2: SGHDT, YYEEEE. The CDR3 covers 19 residues. CDR3 in amino acids: CASSSISSYPGQNTDTQYF. In DNA, the CDR3 is TGTGCCAGCAGCTCCATTTCCTCCTATCCGGGACAGAACACAGATACGCAGTATTTT.

V gene TRBV5-1 combines with J gene TRBJ2-2; D possibly corresponds to TRBD1 (6 bases). Per germline, CDR1 SGHRS and CDR2 YFSETQ. With 4 bases removed from V and 1 base from J, the gap between germline ends came to 11 bases. CDR3 length: 15 residues. Here the CDR3 DNA reads TGCGCCAGCAGCACCCAGACAGGGAACACCGGGGAGCTGTTTTTT. The encoded protein is CASSTQTGNTGELFF.

The rearrangement uses TRBV4-1 and TRBJ1-2; 7 bases fit TRBD1. Germline assignment: CDR1 MGHRA and CDR2 YSYEKL. V gave up 4 bases and J gave up 4 bases; unmatched junction bases: 0. The CDR3 covers 12 residues. This CDR3 is CASSRQGYGYTF. The DNA of the CDR3 is TGCGCCAGCAGCCGACAGGGCTATGGCTACACCTTC.

This clone was picked up a small number of times. The V call is TRBV6-1, the J call TRBJ2-5, with D possibly TRBD2 on 6 matching bases. CDR3 size: 15 residues. Deletions cut 4 bases from V and 5 bases from J, with 17 bases between. The germline V gene encodes CDR1 MNHNS and CDR2 SASEGT. The CDR3 bases are TGTGCCAGCAGTGGGCGGGGTGGAGGTGAGGAGACCCAGTACTTC. This sequence encodes CASSGRGGGEETQYF.

The CDR3 DNA is TGTGCCAGCAGTCTGGAGGCGAACACTGAAGCTTTCTTT. Translating gives CASSLEANTEAFF. The chain has TRBV6-5 and TRBJ1-1; D not resolved. CDR1 MNHEY and CDR2 SVGAGI come from the germline V gene. This CDR3 contains 13 residues. V dropped 5 bases and J dropped 1 base, with 8 bases sitting between them.

The chain is built from TRBV5-1 and TRBJ2-2; the match to TRBD2 covers 9 bases. The CDR3 length is 14 residues. The V and J ends lost 5 bases and 3 bases, in that order; junction bases with no gene match: 2. Germline lookup yields CDR1 SGHRS and CDR2 YFSETQ. CDR3 region: CASSRLADTGELFF. CDR3 sequence (DNA): TGCGCCAGCAGTCGACTAGCGGACACCGGGGAGCTGTTTTTT.

The sample holds one count of this clone. V usage is TRBV30 and J usage is TRBJ2-1; 11 bases are a match to TRBD2. CDR1 GTSNPN and CDR2 SVGIG come from the germline V gene (reference sequence). Unmatched junction bases numbered 11, after V lost 3 bases and J lost 7 bases. The CDR3 length is 16 residues. The CDR3: CAWSRLGLAEGNEQFF. The CDR3 DNA reads TGTGCCTGGAGCCGATTGGGACTAGCGGAGGGGAATGAGCAGTTCTTC.

The chain couples TRBV2 to TRBJ1-5; 7 bases match TRBD1. J lost 1 base, V lost 5 bases, and 8 bases had no gene match. Germline CDR1 and CDR2: SNHLY and FYNNEI. This CDR3 is 16 amino acids long. The CDR3 DNA is TGTGCCAGCAGTACCTATCGACAGGGAAGCAATCAGCCCCAGCATTTT. Translating it yields CASSTYRQGSNQPQHF.

The chain is built from TRBV27 and TRBJ2-2; no clear D gene. The germline V gene has CDR1 MNHEY and CDR2 SMNVEV (reference sequence). There are 13 residues in the CDR3. V was trimmed by 4 bases and J by 4 bases, leaving 7 bases between them. The CDR3 reads CASSSQFTGELFF. The CDR3, as DNA: TGTGCCAGCAGTTCTCAGTTCACCGGGGAGCTGTTTTTT.

This clone turned up a few times. CDR3 in amino acids: CASSIPGNSAEAFF. Here the CDR3 DNA reads TGTGCCAGTTCTATCCCGGGCAATAGCGCTGAAGCTTTCTTT. This rearrangement joins TRBV19 to TRBJ1-1; no definite D call. The CDR3 has 14 residues. Germline CDR1 is LNHDA and CDR2 is SQIVND (reference sequence). V gave up 8 bases and J gave up 6 bases, with 19 bases separating them.

Notes on this clone: Germline is not matched at one junction end, which may reflect a read error. Other DNA sequences in the same sample also yield this CDR3. The chain links TRBV19 to TRBJ2-2; the D gene is possibly TRBD1 (6 bases). This CDR3 is 15 amino acids long. Germline CDR1 LNHDA, CDR2 SQIVND (reference sequence). The DNA of the CDR3 is TGTGCCAGTAGTAGCGACAGGCGAAACACCGGGGAGCTATTTTTT. Its protein product is CASSSDRRNTGELFF.

The sample holds one count of this clone. This sample includes further DNA sequences coding for the same CDR3. This chain uses TRBV11-2 with TRBJ2-1, with D perhaps TRBD1 (6 bases). This CDR3 spans 14 amino acids. V lost 1 base and J 4 bases, leaving 8 bases between the germline ends. Germline values: CDR1 SGHAT, CDR2 FQNNGV. The CDR3 here is CASSLGTAYNEQFF. The DNA for the CDR3 is TGTGCCAGCAGCTTAGGGACAGCTTACAATGAGCAGTTCTTC.

The gene calls are TRBV15 and TRBJ1-3, with TRBD1 as a possible D gene (5 bases). The CDR3 is 13 amino acids. The germline gives CDR1 LNHNV, CDR2 YYDKDF (reference sequence). Between the trimmed V and J ends, which lost 8 bases and 4 bases, there was a span of 12 bases. CDR3 in DNA: TGTGCCACCCGACAGAGGCCAGGAAACACCATATATTTT. Its protein product is CATRQRPGNTIYF.

Here the CDR3 reads CASSSKDTRNEQFF. In DNA, the CDR3 is TGTGCCAGCAGCTCAAAAGACACTCGCAATGAGCAGTTCTTC. The chain recombines TRBV6-6 with TRBJ2-1; no clear D. V lost 6 bases, J lost 6 bases, and 15 bases lay in between. CDR1 is MNHNY, CDR2 SVGAGI, per germline (reference sequence). The CDR3 covers 14 residues.

The chain recombines TRBV7-9 with TRBJ1-2; no reliable D call. Trimming cost V 1 base and J 8 bases, with 14 bases left between them. This CDR3 spans 14 amino acids. Germline CDR1 reads SEHNR; CDR2 reads FQNEAQ (reference sequence). The CDR3 coding sequence is TGTGCCAGCAGCTTAGTCGGCGAGGGCGACGGCTACACCTTC. Its translation is CASSLVGEGDGYTF.

The chain has TRBV30 and TRBJ1-1; D is unresolved. V was shortened by 1 base and J by 7 bases, with 7 bases between the two germline ends. Per germline, CDR1 GTSNPN and CDR2 SVGIG (reference sequence). The CDR3 covers 11 residues. The DNA of the CDR3 is TGTGCCTGGAGTGCCCAGGATGAAGCTTTCTTT. It is translated as CAWSAQDEAFF.

This rearrangement joins TRBV5-1 to TRBJ2-7, with D possibly TRBD1 on 6 matching bases. The CDR3 sequence is 14 residues long. With 0 bases removed from V and 2 bases from J, the gap between germline ends came to 9 bases. CDR1 and CDR2 (germline): SGHRS, YFSETQ. The CDR3 is CASSLGQAAYEQYF. CDR3 DNA sequence: TGCGCCAGCAGCTTGGGACAGGCAGCCTACGAGCAGTACTTC.

This clone was recorded a few times. This chain uses TRBV18 with TRBJ2-5; D gene uncertain. The germline CDR1 and CDR2 sequences are KGHSH and LQKENI. CDR3 length equals 14 residues. V was pared by 0 bases and J by 5 bases, with 10 bases between. CDR3 coding DNA: TGTGCCAGCTCACCACCGGCCGGGTGGGAGACCCAGTACTTC. This codes for CASSPPAGWETQYF. Complete variable domain (other parts from reference TRBV18 and TRBJ2-5): NAGVMQNPRHLVRRRGQEARLRCSPMKGHSHVYWYRQLPEEGLKFMVYLQKENIIDESGMPKERFSAEFPKEGPSILRIQQVVRGDSAAYFCASSPPAGWETQYFGPGTRLLVL.

Here the CDR3 reads CAWSVLSDTEAFF. As DNA, the CDR3 is TGTGCCTGGAGTGTACTAAGTGACACTGAAGCTTTCTTT. The chain joins TRBV30 to TRBJ1-1; D not resolved. The CDR3 spans 13 residues. Germline lookup yields CDR1 GTSNPN and CDR2 SVGIG (reference sequence). Between the trimmed V and J ends, which lost 0 bases and 3 bases, there was a span of 8 bases.